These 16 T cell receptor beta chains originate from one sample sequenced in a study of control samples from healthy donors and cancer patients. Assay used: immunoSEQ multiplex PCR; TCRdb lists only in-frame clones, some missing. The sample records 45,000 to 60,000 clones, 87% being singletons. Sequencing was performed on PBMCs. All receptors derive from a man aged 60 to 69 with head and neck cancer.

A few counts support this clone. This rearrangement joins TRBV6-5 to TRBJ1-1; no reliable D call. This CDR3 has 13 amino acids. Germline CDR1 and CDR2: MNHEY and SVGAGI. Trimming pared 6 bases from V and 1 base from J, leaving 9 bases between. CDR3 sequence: CASSTKENTEAFF. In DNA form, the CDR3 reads TGTGCCAGCAGCACCAAGGAGAACACTGAAGCTTTCTTT.

Here the CDR3 DNA reads TGTGCCAGCAGTTTATGGGGTGGCAGGGGGTTCCAAGAGACCCAGTACTTC. The encoded protein is CASSLWGGRGFQETQYF. The chain combines TRBV28 with TRBJ2-5, with 7 bases matching TRBD1. V shed 0 bases, J shed 1 base, and the junction held 8 bases outside the gene matches. Germline lookup yields CDR1 MDHEN and CDR2 SYDVKM. The CDR3 contains 17 residues.

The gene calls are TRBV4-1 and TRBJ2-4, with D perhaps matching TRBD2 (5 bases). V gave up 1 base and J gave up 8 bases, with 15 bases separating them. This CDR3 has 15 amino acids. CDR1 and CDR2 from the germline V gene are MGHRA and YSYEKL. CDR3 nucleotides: TGCGCCAGCAGCCAAGTAGCGACACCCGGTGACATTCAGTACTTC. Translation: CASSQVATPGDIQYF.

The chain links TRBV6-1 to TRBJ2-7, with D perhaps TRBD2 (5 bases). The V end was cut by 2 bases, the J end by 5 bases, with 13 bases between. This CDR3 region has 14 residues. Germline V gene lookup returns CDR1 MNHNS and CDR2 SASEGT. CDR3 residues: CASSENTGWNEQYF. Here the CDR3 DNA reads TGTGCCAGCAGTGAAAACACGGGGTGGAACGAGCAGTACTTC.

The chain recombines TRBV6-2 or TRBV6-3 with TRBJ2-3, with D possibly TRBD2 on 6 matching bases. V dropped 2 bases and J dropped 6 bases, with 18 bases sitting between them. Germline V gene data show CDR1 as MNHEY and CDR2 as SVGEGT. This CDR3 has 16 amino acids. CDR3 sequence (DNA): TGTGCCAGCAGTTACCGTGGCCCGGGGGTTCAGGATACGCAGTATTTT. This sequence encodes CASSYRGPGVQDTQYF.

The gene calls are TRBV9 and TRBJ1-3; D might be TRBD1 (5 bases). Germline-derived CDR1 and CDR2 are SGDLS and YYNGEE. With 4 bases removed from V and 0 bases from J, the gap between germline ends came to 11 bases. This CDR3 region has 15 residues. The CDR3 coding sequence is TGTGCCAGCAGCCCCGGGGGGACCTCTGGAAACACCATATATTTT. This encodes CASSPGGTSGNTIYF.

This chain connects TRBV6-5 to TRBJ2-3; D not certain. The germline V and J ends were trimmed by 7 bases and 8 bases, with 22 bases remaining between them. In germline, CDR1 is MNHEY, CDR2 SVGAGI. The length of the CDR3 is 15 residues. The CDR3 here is CASNWGMGSSGTQYF. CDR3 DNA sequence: TGTGCCAGCAATTGGGGTATGGGCTCCTCAGGTACGCAGTATTTT.

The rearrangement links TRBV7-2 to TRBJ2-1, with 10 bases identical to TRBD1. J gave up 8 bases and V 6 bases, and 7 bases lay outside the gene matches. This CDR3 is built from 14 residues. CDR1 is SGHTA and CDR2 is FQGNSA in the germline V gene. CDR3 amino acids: CASRPGQGYDEQFF. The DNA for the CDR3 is TGTGCCAGCAGACCGGGACAGGGGTACGATGAGCAGTTCTTC.

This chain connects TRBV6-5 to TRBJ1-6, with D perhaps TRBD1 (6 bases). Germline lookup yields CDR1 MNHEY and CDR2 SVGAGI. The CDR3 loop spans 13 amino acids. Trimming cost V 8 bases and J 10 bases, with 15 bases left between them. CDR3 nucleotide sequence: TGTGCCAGCTTACAGGGTGAGGGCTCACCCCTCCACTTT. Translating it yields CASLQGEGSPLHF.

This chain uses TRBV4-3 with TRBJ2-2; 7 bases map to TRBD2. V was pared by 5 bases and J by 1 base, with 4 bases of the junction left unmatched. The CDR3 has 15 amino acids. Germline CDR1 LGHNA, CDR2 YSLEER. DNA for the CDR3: TGCGCCAGCAGCGCAACTAGCGTGAACACCGGGGAGCTGTTTTTT. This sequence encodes CASSATSVNTGELFF.

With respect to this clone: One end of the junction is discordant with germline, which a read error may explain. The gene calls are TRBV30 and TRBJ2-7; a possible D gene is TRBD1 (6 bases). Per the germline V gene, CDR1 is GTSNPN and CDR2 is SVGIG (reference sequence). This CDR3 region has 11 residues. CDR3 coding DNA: TGTGCCTGGAGTGTACAGGGACGAGTCTCCTTC. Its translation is CAWSVQGRVSF.

This CDR3 reads CASSFGTAYSNQPQHF. The CDR3, as DNA: TGTGCCAGCAGTTTCGGGACAGCCTATAGCAATCAGCCCCAGCATTTT. The rearrangement uses TRBV6-2 or TRBV6-3 and TRBJ1-5, with 7 bases that match TRBD1. V lost 4 bases and J lost 0; bases outside the gene matches: 6. CDR3 length equals 16 residues. Germline lookup yields CDR1 MNHEY and CDR2 SVGEGT.

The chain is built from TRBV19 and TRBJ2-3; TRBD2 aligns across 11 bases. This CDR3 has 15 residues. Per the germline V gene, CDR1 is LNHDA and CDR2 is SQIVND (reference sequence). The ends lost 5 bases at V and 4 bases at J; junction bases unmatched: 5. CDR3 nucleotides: TGTGCCAGTAGTCCCCTAGCGGGAGGTTCAGATACGCAGTATTTT. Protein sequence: CASSPLAGGSDTQYF.

CDR3 coding DNA: TGTGCCAGCAGTTATCTTCCGCCGAACACTGAAGCTTTCTTT. Translation: CASSYLPPNTEAFF. The chain employs TRBV6-1 and TRBJ1-1; no firm D call. Germline CDR1 MNHNS, CDR2 SASEGT. Deletions cut 5 bases from V and 1 base from J, with 11 bases between. The CDR3 is 14 amino acids.

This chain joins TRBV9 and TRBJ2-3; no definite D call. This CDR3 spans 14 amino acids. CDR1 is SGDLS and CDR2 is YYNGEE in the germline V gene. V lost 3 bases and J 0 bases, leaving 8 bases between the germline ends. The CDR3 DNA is TGTGCCAGCAGCGCCGGTGCCAGCACAGATACGCAGTATTTT. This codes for CASSAGASTDTQYF.

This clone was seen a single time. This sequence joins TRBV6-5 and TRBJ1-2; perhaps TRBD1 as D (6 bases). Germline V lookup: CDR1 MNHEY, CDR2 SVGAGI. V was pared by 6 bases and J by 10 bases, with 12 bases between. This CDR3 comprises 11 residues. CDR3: CASSDWTDYTF. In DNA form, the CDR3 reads TGTGCCAGCAGCGACTGGACAGACTACACCTTC.